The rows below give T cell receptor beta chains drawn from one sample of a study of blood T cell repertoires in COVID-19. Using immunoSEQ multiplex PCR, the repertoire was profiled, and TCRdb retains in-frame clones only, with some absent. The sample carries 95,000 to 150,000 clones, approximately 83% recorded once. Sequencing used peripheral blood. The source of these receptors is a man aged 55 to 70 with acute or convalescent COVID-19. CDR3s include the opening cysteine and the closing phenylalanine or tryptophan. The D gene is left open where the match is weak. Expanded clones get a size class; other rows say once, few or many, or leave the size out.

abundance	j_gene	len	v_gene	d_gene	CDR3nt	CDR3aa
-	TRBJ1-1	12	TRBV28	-	TGTGCCAGCAGTTTAACGTCAGTTGAAGCTTTCTTT	CASSLTSVEAFF
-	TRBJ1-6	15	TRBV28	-	TGTGCCAGCAGTTTACTGGACAGCGCGAATTCACCCCTCCACTTT	CASSLLDSANSPLHF
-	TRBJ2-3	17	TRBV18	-	TGTGCCAGCTCACGTAGCCGGGTGGTGGCTAGCACAGATACGCAGTATTTT	CASSRSRVVASTDTQYF
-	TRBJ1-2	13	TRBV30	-	TGTGCCTGGAGTGTCCAAGCAGGCTATGGCTACACCTTC	CAWSVQAGYGYTF
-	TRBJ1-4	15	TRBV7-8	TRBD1	TGTGCCAGCAGCGTCCGACAGGGAACTAATGAAAAACTGTTTTTT	CASSVRQGTNEKLFF
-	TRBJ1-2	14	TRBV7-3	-	TGTGCCAGCAGCTTAGAGGGCAGCAGATATGGCTACACCTTC	CASSLEGSRYGYTF
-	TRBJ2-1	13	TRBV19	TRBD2	TGTGCCAGTAGTGTGGGAGGGAACGGTGAGCAGTTCTTC	CASSVGGNGEQFF
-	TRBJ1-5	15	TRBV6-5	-	TGTGCCAGCAGAAAAACCGGGGTTTTGGATCAGCCCCAGCATTTT	CASRKTGVLDQPQHF
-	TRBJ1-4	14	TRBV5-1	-	TGCGCCAGCAGCTTGGTAGGCTTCGGGTCAAAACTGTTTTTT	CASSLVGFGSKLFF
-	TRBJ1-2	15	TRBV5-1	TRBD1	TGCGCCAGCAGCTTGGAATCGGACAGGGTTTCTGGCTACACCTTC	CASSLESDRVSGYTF
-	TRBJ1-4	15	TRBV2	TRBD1	TGTGCCAGCAGCGAAGACAGGGGGTCCGGTGAAAAACTGTTTTTT	CASSEDRGSGEKLFF
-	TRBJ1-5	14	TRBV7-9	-	TGTGCCAGCAGCGCGCCGGGGGGCAATCAGCCCCAGCATTTT	CASSAPGGNQPQHF
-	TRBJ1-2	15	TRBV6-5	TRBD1	TGTGCCAGCAGTATGACAGGGGGCTCATTGGGAGGCTACACCTTC	CASSMTGGSLGGYTF
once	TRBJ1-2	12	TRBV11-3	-	TGTGCCAGCAGCTTAGCGGGTTATGGCTACACCTTC	CASSLAGYGYTF
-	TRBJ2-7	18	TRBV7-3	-	TGTGCCAGCAGCTTAAACTCGCCGGGTCCCCCGTTCCCGGACGAGCAGTACTTC	CASSLNSPGPPFPDEQYF
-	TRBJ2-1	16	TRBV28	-	TGTGCCAGCAGGGGGAGCACGGGAGTCGCCTACAATGAGCAGTTCTTC	CASRGSTGVAYNEQFF
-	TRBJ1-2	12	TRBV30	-	TGTGCCTGGAGTGTAGCAGGGCTGGGCTACACCTTC	CAWSVAGLGYTF
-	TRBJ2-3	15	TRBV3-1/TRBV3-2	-	TGTGCCAGCAGCCAAGAAGGGGGAGATTCGGATACGCAGTATTTT	CASSQEGGDSDTQYF
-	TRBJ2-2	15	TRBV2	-	TGTGCCAGCAGTAATTCCGGGGGGCGGACCGGGGAGCTGTTTTTT	CASSNSGGRTGELFF
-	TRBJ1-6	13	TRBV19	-	TGTGCCAGTAGTATTCTGTTCAGTGAAGCCCTCCACTTT	CASSILFSEALHF
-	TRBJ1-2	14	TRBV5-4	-	TGTGCCAGCAGCTTGGCCGGGACATACTATGGCTACACCTTC	CASSLAGTYYGYTF
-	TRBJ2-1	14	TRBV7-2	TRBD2	TGTGCCAGCAGCCAGAGGACTAGCTACAATGAGCAGTTCTTC	CASSQRTSYNEQFF
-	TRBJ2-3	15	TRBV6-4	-	TGTGCCAGCAGTGAACGGGGAGTTAGCACAGATACGCAGTATTTT	CASSERGVSTDTQYF
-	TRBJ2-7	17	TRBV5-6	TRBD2	TGTGCCAGCAGCTTGGGGGGGACTAGCGGGAGGATGCGCGAGCAGTACTTC	CASSLGGTSGRMREQYF
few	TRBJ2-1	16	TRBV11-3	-	TGTGCCAGCAGCTTCTTAACGGGATCTGCCTACAATGAGCAGTTCTTC	CASSFLTGSAYNEQFF
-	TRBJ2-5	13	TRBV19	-	TGTGCCAGTAGTGGTGCTCTTAGAGAGACCCAGTACTTC	CASSGALRETQYF
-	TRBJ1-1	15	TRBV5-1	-	TGCGCCAGCAGCTCCCACGGGGGAGCGAACACTGAAGCTTTCTTT	CASSSHGGANTEAFF
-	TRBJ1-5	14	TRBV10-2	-	TGCGCCAGCAATAGGGGATTCAGCAATCAGCCCCAGCATTTT	CASNRGFSNQPQHF
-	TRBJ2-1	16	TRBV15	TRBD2	TGTGCCACCAGCAGACGGACTAGCGGGAGTCACAATGAGCAGTTCTTC	CATSRRTSGSHNEQFF
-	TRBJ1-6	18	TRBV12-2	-	TGTGCAAGTCGCTCCACCAAACAGGGGGCGAGATTAAATTCACCCCTCCACTTT	CASRSTKQGARLNSPLHF
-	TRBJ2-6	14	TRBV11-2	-	TGTGCCAGCAGGTCCGGCTCTGGGGCCAACGTCCTGACTTTC	CASRSGSGANVLTF
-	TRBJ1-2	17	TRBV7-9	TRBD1	TGTGCCAGCAGCTGGAGGGACAGGGGGCCCACTAACTATGGCTACACCTTC	CASSWRDRGPTNYGYTF
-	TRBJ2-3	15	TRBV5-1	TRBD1	TGCGCCAGCAGCTTGGGGGTGACAGGGGCAGATACGCAGTATTTT	CASSLGVTGADTQYF
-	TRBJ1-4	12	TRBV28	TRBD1	TGTGCCAGCAGGGGGACAGTTGAAAAACTGTTTTTT	CASRGTVEKLFF
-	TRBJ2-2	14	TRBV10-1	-	TGCGCCAGCAGGGTCGATGGGGCCACCGGGGAGCTGTTTTTT	CASRVDGATGELFF
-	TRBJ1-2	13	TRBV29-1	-	TGCAGCGTTGAAGACGAGTTTAACTATGGCTACACCTTC	CSVEDEFNYGYTF
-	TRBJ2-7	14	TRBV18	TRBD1	TGTGCCAGCGCTATGACAGGGAGCTCCTACGAGCAGTACTTC	CASAMTGSSYEQYF
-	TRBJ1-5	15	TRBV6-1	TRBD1	TGTGCCAGCAGTGAAGCGGGACAGGGCCCGTTGACCCAGCATTTT	CASSEAGQGPLTQHF
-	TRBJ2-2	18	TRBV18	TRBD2	TGTGCCAGCTCACCTCGGACTAGCGGGAGTACGGGCACCGGGGAGCTGTTTTTT	CASSPRTSGSTGTGELFF
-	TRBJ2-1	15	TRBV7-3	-	TGTGCCAGCAGCTTAGCGGGGAGCTCCTACAATGAGCAGTTCTTC	CASSLAGSSYNEQFF
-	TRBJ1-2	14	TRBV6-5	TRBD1	TGTGCCAGCAGTTACTTCGGACAGGGCTATGGCTACACCTTC	CASSYFGQGYGYTF
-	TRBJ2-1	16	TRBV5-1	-	TGCGCCAGCAGTCCCAACCCGACGGGGTCATACAATGAGCAGTTCTTC	CASSPNPTGSYNEQFF
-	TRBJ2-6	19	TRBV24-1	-	TGTGCCACCAGTGATTTGGGGGGCCGGACAGCGACTGGGGCCAACGTCCTGACTTTC	CATSDLGGRTATGANVLTF